This TCR beta chain was obtained from a study of T cell repertoires in cytomegalovirus infection. For the study at large: A matching HLA type, together with CMV infection, was signaled by public TCR beta signatures.

TCRdb used MiXCR to reprocess the reads, holding one entry per CDR3 protein. In the table there are 200,000 or so distinct CDR3 sequences, 28% of which are singletons. V was clipped by 6 bases and J by 11 bases, with 12 bases between them. CDR3 length: 11 amino acids. Sequencing was carried out using PBMCs. The chain uses TRBV12-3 or TRBV12-4 and TRBJ2-3, with TRBD2 as a possible D gene (5 bases). The receptor was isolated from a human donor in good health (CMV status not recorded). Some clones in this sample may be carry-over from other donors' samples. The CDR3 region is CASSPGWRQYF. CDR3 bases: TGTGCCAGCAGCCCGGGGTGGAGGCAGTATTTT.